This T cell receptor beta chain is drawn from a study of metastatic and nonmetastatic thyroid tumors. This CDR3 spans 11 amino acids. Trimming removed 0 bases from V and 8 bases from J, with 4 bases in between. Germline CDR1 and CDR2: GTSNPN and SVGIG (reference sequence). MiXCR was used by TCRdb to re-call the PCR reads. Here the sample spans around 20,000 clones, around 23% being singletons. No treatment had been given to any patient before thyroid surgery. Sequenced material: blood. This TCR derives from a male donor with papillary thyroid cancer or a benign thyroid nodule (not recorded which). Some clones in this sample may be carry-over from other donors' samples. The V gene is TRBV30, the J gene TRBJ2-2, with unresolved D. In nucleotides, the CDR3 is TGTGCCTGGAGTGTAGGGGGGGAGCTGTTTTTT. It codes for CAWSVGGELFF.